The rows below give T cell receptor beta chains drawn from one sample of a study of response to subunit inactivated influenza vaccine. One entry per CDR3 protein results from TCRdb running MiXCR on the RT-PCR reads. This table holds under 750,000 distinct CDR3 sequences, roughly 10% found once. Sequencing was performed on PBMCs from blood, taken on the day of vaccination. The receptors shown here come from a man aged 50-60 years who received an inactivated influenza vaccine. The CDR3 runs from the conserved cysteine through the conserved F or W. Each record gives: J gene, V gene, clone size, D gene, CDR3 DNA, CDR3 protein. D genes are given only for firm matches. Size is stated for part of the rows, as once, few or many counts, or as a class when the clone is expanded.

j_gene: TRBJ2-3; v_gene: TRBV24-1; abundance: few; d_gene: TRBD2; CDR3nt: TGTGCCACCGCTCGGGGGGGCACAGATACGCAGTATTTT; CDR3aa: CATARGGTDTQYF
j_gene: TRBJ1-1; v_gene: TRBV20-1; abundance: many; d_gene: NA; CDR3nt: TGCAGTGCTCCCTGGGCATCTGAAGCTTTCTTT; CDR3aa: CSAPWASEAFF
j_gene: TRBJ1-4; v_gene: TRBV7-9; abundance: few; d_gene: TRBD1; CDR3nt: TGTGCCAGCCAAACAGGGGGAGGCGAAAAACTGTTTTTT; CDR3aa: CASQTGGGEKLFF
j_gene: TRBJ2-7; v_gene: TRBV20-1; abundance: NA; d_gene: NA; CDR3nt: TGCAGTGCTACTCAACCAGGGGTGTACTCCTACGAGCAGTACTTC; CDR3aa: CSATQPGVYSYEQYF
j_gene: TRBJ1-3; v_gene: TRBV4-3; abundance: few; d_gene: NA; CDR3nt: TGCGCCAGCAGCCAAGACCCTCCCACGTACTCTGGAAACACCATATATTTT; CDR3aa: CASSQDPPTYSGNTIYF
j_gene: TRBJ2-5; v_gene: TRBV10-3; abundance: NA; d_gene: NA; CDR3nt: TGTGCCATCAGTAGCGGGTACCAAGAGACCCAGTACTTC; CDR3aa: CAISSGYQETQYF
j_gene: TRBJ2-2; v_gene: TRBV5-1; abundance: many; d_gene: TRBD1; CDR3nt: TGCGCCAGCAGCTTCTCCGGGACAGGGGCCGGGGAGCTGTTTTTT; CDR3aa: CASSFSGTGAGELFF
j_gene: TRBJ2-1; v_gene: TRBV7-9; abundance: NA; d_gene: NA; CDR3nt: TGTGCCAGCAGCTTAGCGGGGCCTGGGGCTGAGCAGTTCTTC; CDR3aa: CASSLAGPGAEQFF
j_gene: TRBJ2-2; v_gene: TRBV7-9; abundance: few; d_gene: TRBD1; CDR3nt: TGTGCCAGCAGCTTAGTTCGGGACAGTCCCACCGGGGAGCTGTTTTTT; CDR3aa: CASSLVRDSPTGELFF
j_gene: TRBJ2-3; v_gene: TRBV24-1; abundance: few; d_gene: NA; CDR3nt: TGTGCCACCAGTGATTGGGACCGTAACACAGATACGCAGTATTTT; CDR3aa: CATSDWDRNTDTQYF
j_gene: TRBJ2-5; v_gene: TRBV14; abundance: NA; d_gene: NA; CDR3nt: TGTGCCAGCAGCCACCCCGACTGGTACCAAGAGACCCAGTACTTC; CDR3aa: CASSHPDWYQETQYF
j_gene: TRBJ2-5; v_gene: TRBV15; abundance: NA; d_gene: NA; CDR3nt: TGTGCCACCAGTCCTCAGAGGGGAGAGACCCAGTACTTC; CDR3aa: CATSPQRGETQYF
j_gene: TRBJ1-3; v_gene: TRBV20-1; abundance: NA; d_gene: NA; CDR3nt: TGCAGTGCTTCAGGGCCGTCTGGAAACACCATATATTTT; CDR3aa: CSASGPSGNTIYF
j_gene: TRBJ1-1; v_gene: TRBV5-1; abundance: NA; d_gene: NA; CDR3nt: TGCGCCAGCACACCGGGGGGGGCGAACACTGAAGCTTTCTTT; CDR3aa: CASTPGGANTEAFF
j_gene: TRBJ2-7; v_gene: TRBV7-8; abundance: NA; d_gene: TRBD2; CDR3nt: TGTGCCAGCAGCTTAGCCGAAGCGGGGGGCCTGTCTTACGAGCAGTACTTC; CDR3aa: CASSLAEAGGLSYEQYF
j_gene: TRBJ2-1; v_gene: TRBV19; abundance: many; d_gene: NA; CDR3nt: TGTGCCAGTAGTTCAGGCGATGAGCAGTTCTTC; CDR3aa: CASSSGDEQFF
j_gene: TRBJ1-1; v_gene: TRBV11-2; abundance: many; d_gene: NA; CDR3nt: TGTGCCAGCAGCCCCCAGACAGGCACTGAAGCTTTCTTT; CDR3aa: CASSPQTGTEAFF
j_gene: TRBJ2-3; v_gene: TRBV12-3/TRBV12-4; abundance: many; d_gene: TRBD2; CDR3nt: TGTGCCAGCAGTTTAGCGTCCAGCGGGAGAACAGATACGCAGTATTTT; CDR3aa: CASSLASSGRTDTQYF
j_gene: TRBJ2-1; v_gene: TRBV7-2; abundance: NA; d_gene: TRBD2; CDR3nt: TGTGCCAGCAGCTTAGAGGGACTAGCGGCAAATGAGCAGTTCTTC; CDR3aa: CASSLEGLAANEQFF
j_gene: TRBJ2-1; v_gene: TRBV11-1; abundance: few; d_gene: TRBD2; CDR3nt: TGTGCCAGCAGCTTAGGGGCCAGGACTAGCGGGATATACAATGAGCAGTTCTTC; CDR3aa: CASSLGARTSGIYNEQFF
j_gene: TRBJ2-1; v_gene: TRBV7-2; abundance: NA; d_gene: NA; CDR3nt: TGTGCCAGCAGCTTAGCTGGACTGCAGTTCTTC; CDR3aa: CASSLAGLQFF
j_gene: TRBJ2-7; v_gene: TRBV20-1; abundance: few; d_gene: TRBD1; CDR3nt: TGCAGTGCCCAACATGGGACAGGGGTGTCCTACGAGCAGTACTTC; CDR3aa: CSAQHGTGVSYEQYF
j_gene: TRBJ2-7; v_gene: TRBV4-2; abundance: NA; d_gene: NA; CDR3nt: TGTGCCATGGGCCCCGGTCCCGGCTGCCCGCAGTACTTC; CDR3aa: CAMGPGPGCPQYF
j_gene: TRBJ1-1; v_gene: TRBV7-9; abundance: few; d_gene: NA; CDR3nt: TGTGCCAGCAGCTTAGCAACAGGAACGGAAGCTTTCTTT; CDR3aa: CASSLATGTEAFF
j_gene: TRBJ2-3; v_gene: TRBV5-1; abundance: many; d_gene: NA; CDR3nt: TGCGCCAGCAGCTTGAACTCGCCGACAGGCAACACAGATACGCAGTATTTT; CDR3aa: CASSLNSPTGNTDTQYF
j_gene: TRBJ2-3; v_gene: TRBV10-3; abundance: many; d_gene: NA; CDR3nt: TGTGCCATCAGGGTACAAGGCGCGGATACGCAGTATTTT; CDR3aa: CAIRVQGADTQYF
j_gene: TRBJ2-6; v_gene: TRBV24-1; abundance: few; d_gene: NA; CDR3nt: TGTGCCACCAGTGAGCGGTTCTCTGGGGCCAACGTCCTGACTTTC; CDR3aa: CATSERFSGANVLTF
j_gene: TRBJ2-2; v_gene: TRBV13; abundance: NA; d_gene: TRBD2; CDR3nt: TGTGCCAGCAACGAGCGGGAGTCCTTAAACACCGGGGAGCTGTTTTTT; CDR3aa: CASNERESLNTGELFF
j_gene: TRBJ2-1; v_gene: TRBV18; abundance: few; d_gene: TRBD2; CDR3nt: TGTGCCAGCTCATCACGGACTAGCGGGAGGTCGAATGAGCAGTTCTTC; CDR3aa: CASSSRTSGRSNEQFF
j_gene: TRBJ1-1; v_gene: TRBV29-1; abundance: many; d_gene: NA; CDR3nt: TGCAGCGTGGCAGGGAGGGCGGGGACTGAAGCTTTCTTT; CDR3aa: CSVAGRAGTEAFF
j_gene: TRBJ2-3; v_gene: TRBV5-1; abundance: NA; d_gene: NA; CDR3nt: TGCGCCAGCAGAGATCCGGGACCGCTATGGAGTACGCAGTATTTT; CDR3aa: CASRDPGPLWSTQYF